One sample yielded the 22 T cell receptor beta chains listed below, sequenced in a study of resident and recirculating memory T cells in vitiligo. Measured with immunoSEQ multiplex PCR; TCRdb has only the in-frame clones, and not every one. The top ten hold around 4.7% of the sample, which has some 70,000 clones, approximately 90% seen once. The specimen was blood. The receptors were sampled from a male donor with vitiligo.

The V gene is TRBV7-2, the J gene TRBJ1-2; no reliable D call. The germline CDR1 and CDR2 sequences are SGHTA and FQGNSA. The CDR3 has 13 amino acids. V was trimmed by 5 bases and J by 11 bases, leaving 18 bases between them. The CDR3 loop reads CASSQGMGRDYTF. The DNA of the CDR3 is TGTGCCAGCAGCCAAGGAATGGGCCGAGATTACACCTTC.

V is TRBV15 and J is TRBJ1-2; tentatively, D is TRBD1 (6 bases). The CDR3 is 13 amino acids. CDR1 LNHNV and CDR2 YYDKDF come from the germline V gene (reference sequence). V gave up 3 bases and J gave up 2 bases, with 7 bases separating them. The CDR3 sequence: CATSRGQNYGYTF. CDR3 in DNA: TGTGCCACCAGCAGGGGACAAAACTATGGCTACACCTTC. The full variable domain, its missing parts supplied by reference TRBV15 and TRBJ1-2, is DAMVIQNPRYQVTQFGKPVTLSCSQTLNHNVMYWYQQKSSQAPKLLFHYYDKDFNNEADTPDNFQSRRPNTSFCFLDIRSPGLGDTAMYLCATSRGQNYGYTFGSGTRLTVV.

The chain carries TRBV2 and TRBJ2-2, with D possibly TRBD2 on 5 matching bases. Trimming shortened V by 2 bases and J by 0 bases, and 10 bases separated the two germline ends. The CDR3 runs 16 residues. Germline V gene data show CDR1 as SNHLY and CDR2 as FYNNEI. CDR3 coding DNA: TGTGCCAGCAGTGAATCCGGGGTTTCGAACACCGGGGAGCTGTTTTTT. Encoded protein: CASSESGVSNTGELFF.

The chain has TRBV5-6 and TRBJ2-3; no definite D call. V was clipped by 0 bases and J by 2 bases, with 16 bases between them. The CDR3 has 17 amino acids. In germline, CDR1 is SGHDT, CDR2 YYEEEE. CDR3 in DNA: TGTGCCAGCAGCTTGGAGAGGTTTAGTCCTTACACAGATACGCAGTATTTT. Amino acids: CASSLERFSPYTDTQYF.

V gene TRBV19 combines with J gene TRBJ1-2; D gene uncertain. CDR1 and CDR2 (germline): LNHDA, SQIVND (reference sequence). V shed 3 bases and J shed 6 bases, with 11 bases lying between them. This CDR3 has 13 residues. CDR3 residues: CASSILETNGYTF. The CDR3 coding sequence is TGTGCCAGTAGTATTTTGGAAACTAATGGCTACACCTTC.

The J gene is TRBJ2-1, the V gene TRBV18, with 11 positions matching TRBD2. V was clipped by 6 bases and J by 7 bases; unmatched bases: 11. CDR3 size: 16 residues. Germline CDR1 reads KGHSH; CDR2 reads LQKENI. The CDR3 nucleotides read TGTGCCAGCTCGTCTAGGTCCGGACTAGCGGGTAATGAGCAGTTCTTC. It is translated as CASSSRSGLAGNEQFF.

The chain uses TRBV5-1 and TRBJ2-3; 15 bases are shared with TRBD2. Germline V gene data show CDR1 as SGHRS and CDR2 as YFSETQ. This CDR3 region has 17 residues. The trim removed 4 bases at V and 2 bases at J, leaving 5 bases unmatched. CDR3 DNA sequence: TGCGCCAGCAGCCCGGGACTAGCGGGGGGTTTCACAGATACGCAGTATTTT. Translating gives CASSPGLAGGFTDTQYF. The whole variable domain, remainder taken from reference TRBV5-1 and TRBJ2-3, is KAGVTQTPRYLIKTRGQQVTLSCSPISGHRSVSWYQQTPGQGLQFLFEYFSETQRNKGNFPGRFSGRQFSNSRSEMNVSTLELGDSALYLCASSPGLAGGFTDTQYFGPGTRLTVL.

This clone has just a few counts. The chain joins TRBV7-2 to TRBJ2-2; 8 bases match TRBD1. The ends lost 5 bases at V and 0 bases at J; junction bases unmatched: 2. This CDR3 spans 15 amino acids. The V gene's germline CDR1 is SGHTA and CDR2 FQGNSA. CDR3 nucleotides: TGTGCCAGCAGCCGACAGGGGACGAACACCGGGGAGCTGTTTTTT. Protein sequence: CASSRQGTNTGELFF.

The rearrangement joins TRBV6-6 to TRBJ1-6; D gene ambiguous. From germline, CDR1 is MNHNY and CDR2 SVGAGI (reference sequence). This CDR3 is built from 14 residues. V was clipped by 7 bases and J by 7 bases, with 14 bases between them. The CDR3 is CASTVDTRNSPLHF. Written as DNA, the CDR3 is TGTGCCAGCACCGTCGACACCCGGAATTCACCCCTCCACTTT.

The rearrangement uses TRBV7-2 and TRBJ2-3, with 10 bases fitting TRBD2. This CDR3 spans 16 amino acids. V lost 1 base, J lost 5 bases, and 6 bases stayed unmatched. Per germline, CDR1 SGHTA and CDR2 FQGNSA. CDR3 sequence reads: CASSLGASGGRDTQYF. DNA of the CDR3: TGTGCCAGCAGCTTAGGGGCTAGCGGGGGAAGAGATACGCAGTATTTT.

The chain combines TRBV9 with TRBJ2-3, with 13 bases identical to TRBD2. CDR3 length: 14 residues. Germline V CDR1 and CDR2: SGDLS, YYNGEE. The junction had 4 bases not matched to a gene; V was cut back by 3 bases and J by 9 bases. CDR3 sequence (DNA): TGTGCCAGCAGCGCAGGGACTAGCGGGGTGACGCAGTATTTT. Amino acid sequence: CASSAGTSGVTQYF.

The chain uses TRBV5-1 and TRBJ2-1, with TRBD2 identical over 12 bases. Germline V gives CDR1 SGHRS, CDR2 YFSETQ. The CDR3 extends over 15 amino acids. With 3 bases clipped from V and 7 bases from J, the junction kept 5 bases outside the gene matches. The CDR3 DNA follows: TGCGCCAGCAGCTCCCTAGCGGGGGGGGGTAATGAGCAGTTCTTC. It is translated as CASSSLAGGGNEQFF.

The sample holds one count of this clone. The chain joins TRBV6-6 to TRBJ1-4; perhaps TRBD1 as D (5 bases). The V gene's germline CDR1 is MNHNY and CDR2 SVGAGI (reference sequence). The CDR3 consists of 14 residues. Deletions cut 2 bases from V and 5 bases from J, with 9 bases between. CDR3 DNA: TGTGCCAGCAGTTACGGGGGGGGGAATGAAAAACTGTTTTTT. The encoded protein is CASSYGGGNEKLFF.

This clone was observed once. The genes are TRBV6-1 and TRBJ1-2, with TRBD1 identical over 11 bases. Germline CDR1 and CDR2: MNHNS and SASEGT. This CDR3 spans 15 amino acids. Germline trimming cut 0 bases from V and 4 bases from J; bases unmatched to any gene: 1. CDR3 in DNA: TGTGCCAGCAGTGAAGCCGGGACAGGGGGCTATGGCTACACCTTC. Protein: CASSEAGTGGYGYTF.

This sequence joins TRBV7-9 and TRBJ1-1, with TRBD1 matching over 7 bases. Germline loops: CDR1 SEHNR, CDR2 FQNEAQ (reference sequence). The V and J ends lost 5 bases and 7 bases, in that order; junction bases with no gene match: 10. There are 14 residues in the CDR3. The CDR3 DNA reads TGTGCCAGCAGCCTAACGACAGGGCCTTTTGAAGCTTTCTTT. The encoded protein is CASSLTTGPFEAFF.

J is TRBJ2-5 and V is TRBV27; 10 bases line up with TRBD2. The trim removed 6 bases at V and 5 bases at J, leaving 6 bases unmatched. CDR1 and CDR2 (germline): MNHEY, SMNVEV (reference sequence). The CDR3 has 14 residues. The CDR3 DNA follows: TGTGCCAGCAGAAAAGCGGGGGGGCGGGAGACCCAGTACTTC. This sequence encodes CASRKAGGRETQYF.

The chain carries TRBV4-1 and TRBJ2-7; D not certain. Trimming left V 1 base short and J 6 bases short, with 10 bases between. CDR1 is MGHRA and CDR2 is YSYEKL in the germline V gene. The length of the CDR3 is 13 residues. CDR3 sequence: CASSQARGAEQYF. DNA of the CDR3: TGCGCCAGCAGCCAAGCCCGAGGAGCCGAGCAGTACTTC.

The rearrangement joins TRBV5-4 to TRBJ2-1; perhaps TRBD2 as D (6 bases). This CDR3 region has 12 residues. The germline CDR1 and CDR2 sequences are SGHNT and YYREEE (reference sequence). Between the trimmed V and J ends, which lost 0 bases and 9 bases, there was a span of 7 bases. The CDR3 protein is CASSLGGGEQFF. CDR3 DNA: TGTGCCAGCAGCTTGGGGGGAGGTGAGCAGTTCTTC.

CDR3: CASSLVGDRVANTEAFF. The CDR3 nucleotides read TGTGCCAGCAGCTTAGTGGGGGACAGGGTAGCGAACACTGAAGCTTTCTTT. V usage is TRBV7-2 and J usage is TRBJ1-1; 9 bases fit TRBD1. The CDR3 totals 17 residues. V lost 1 base and J lost 1; bases outside the gene matches: 7. The germline V gene has CDR1 SGHTA and CDR2 FQGNSA.

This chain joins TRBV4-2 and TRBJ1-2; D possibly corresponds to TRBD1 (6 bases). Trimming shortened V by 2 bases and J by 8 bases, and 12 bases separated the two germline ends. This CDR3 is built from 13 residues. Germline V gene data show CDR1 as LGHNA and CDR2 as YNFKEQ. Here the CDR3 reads CASSQWAGEGYTF. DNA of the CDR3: TGTGCCAGCAGCCAATGGGCAGGGGAAGGCTACACCTTC.

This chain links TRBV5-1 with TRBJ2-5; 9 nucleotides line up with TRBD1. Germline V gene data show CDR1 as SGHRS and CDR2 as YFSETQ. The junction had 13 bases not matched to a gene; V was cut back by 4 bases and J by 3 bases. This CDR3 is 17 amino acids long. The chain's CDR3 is CASSVGTGGAWEETQYF. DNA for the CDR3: TGCGCCAGCAGCGTAGGAACAGGGGGCGCCTGGGAAGAGACCCAGTACTTC.

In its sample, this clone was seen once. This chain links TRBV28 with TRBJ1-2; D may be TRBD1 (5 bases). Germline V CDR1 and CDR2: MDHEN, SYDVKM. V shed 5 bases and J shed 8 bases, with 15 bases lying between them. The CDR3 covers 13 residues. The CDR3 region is CASSPPGGIGYTF. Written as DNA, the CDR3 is TGTGCCAGCAGTCCCCCCGGGGGAATAGGCTACACCTTC.